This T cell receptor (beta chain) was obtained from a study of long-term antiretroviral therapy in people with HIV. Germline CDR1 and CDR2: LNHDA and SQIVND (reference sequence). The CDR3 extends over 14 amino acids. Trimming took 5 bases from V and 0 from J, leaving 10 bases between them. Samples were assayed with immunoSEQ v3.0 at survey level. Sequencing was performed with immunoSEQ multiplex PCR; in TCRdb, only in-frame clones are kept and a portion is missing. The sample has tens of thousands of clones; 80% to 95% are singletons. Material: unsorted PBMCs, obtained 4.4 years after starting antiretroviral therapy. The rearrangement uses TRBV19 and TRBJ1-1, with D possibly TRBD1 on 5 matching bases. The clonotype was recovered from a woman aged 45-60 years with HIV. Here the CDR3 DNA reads TGTGCCAGTAGTGTCCCAGGGTTGAACACTGAAGCTTTCTTT. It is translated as CASSVPGLNTEAFF.